Sequencing of this T cell receptor beta chain was carried out in a study of blood T cell repertoires in COVID-19. Study-wide background: There were acute and convalescent COVID-19 samples, and they came from the United States, Italy and Spain. T cells, B-cell-depleted T cells, or PBMCs supplied cDNA or gDNA.

Per the study methods: Reference gene primer amplification gave nucleated cell count estimates. Produced via immunoSEQ multiplex PCR; TCRdb's table is partial and in-frame only. That table is the source of V, J and clone size, and D and trimming were worked out from the DNA. Found here are around 20,000 clones, 91% of them singletons; the top ten hold 7.2%. From germline, CDR1 is ENHRY and CDR2 SYGVKD. The junction had 6 bases not matched to a gene; V was cut back by 10 bases and J by 5 bases. The CDR3 length is 12 residues. J is TRBJ2-7 and V is TRBV10-3; 9 nucleotides line up with TRBD2. The TCR was taken from a human donor in a cohort sampled during active COVID-19. The sequencing sample was made of peripheral blood. The chain's CDR3 is CATTGTSNEQYF. The CDR3 coding sequence is TGTGCCACCACGGGGACTAGCAACGAGCAGTACTTC.